Listed here is a single T cell receptor (beta chain). The antigen is unknown. V lost 3 bases and J lost 0, with 17 bases in between. The germline gives CDR1 KGHDR, CDR2 SFDVKD. The CDR3 extends over 17 amino acids. This sample was included in a study of Ad26.COV2.S vaccination and SARS-CoV-2 variants. The study's findings and limits: The TCR breadth and depth analyses may have understated or missed part of the total T cell responses. Post-vaccination breadth of spike-specific CD8+ and CD4+ T cell responses was reportedly substantial. Placebo recipients had lower spike-specific TCR breadth than vaccine recipients.

The table came from immunoSEQ multiplex PCR; TCRdb's copy has only in-frame clones and leaves some out. The sample contains 43,000 or so clones, roughly 84% of which appear only once. This chain connects TRBV24-1 to TRBJ2-7; no firm D call. This clonotype originated in a human donor who had recovered from COVID-19. This material consisted of peripheral blood, taken after recovery from COVID-19. CDR3 coding DNA: TGTGCCACCAGTGATCCCTTGGTAGTTCCGCTCTCCTACGAGCAGTACTTC. The encoded protein is CATSDPLVVPLSYEQYF.